This TCR beta chain emerged from a study of metastatic and nonmetastatic thyroid tumors. Study-level information: Thyroid patients, malignant and benign, had repertoires compared across blood and tumor or nodule tissue.

Original processing methods: A distant-metastasis classifier for papillary thyroid cancer was built using CDR3 differences across clinicopathological groups. TCRdb re-clonotyped the PCR reads through MiXCR. The V and J calls here are based on TCRdb, not the publication. The sample shows roughly 48,000 clones, approximately 24% of them seen only once. The germline V gene has CDR1 SGHTA and CDR2 FQGNSA. This CDR3 comprises 15 residues. The ends lost 2 bases at V and 6 bases at J; junction bases unmatched: 3. At least ten counts were recorded for this clone. Its antigen is unidentified. Patients were all untreated before their thyroid surgery. Broader study findings: Compared with benign nodules, malignant thyroid tumors were reported to have significantly higher TCR beta diversity in both blood and tumor.

Sequencing was done on a sample of blood. The TCR comes from a male donor with papillary thyroid cancer or a benign thyroid nodule (not recorded which). Some clones in this sample may be carry-over from other donors' samples. The gene calls are TRBV7-2 and TRBJ2-5, with 13 nucleotides matching TRBD2. The CDR3 region is CASSLRTSGGQTQYF. Written as DNA, the CDR3 is TGTGCCAGCAGCTTAAGGACTAGCGGGGGACAGACCCAGTACTTC.